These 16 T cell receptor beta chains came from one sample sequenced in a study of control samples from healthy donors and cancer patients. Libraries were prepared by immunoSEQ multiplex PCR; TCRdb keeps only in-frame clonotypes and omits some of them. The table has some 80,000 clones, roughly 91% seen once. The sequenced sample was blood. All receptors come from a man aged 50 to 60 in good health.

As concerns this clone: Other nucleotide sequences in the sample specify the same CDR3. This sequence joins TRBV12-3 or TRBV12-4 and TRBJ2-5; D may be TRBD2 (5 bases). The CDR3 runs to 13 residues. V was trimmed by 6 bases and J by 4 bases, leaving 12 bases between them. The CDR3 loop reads CASSPPEGETQYF. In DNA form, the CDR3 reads TGTGCCAGCAGCCCTCCAGAGGGAGAGACCCAGTACTTC.

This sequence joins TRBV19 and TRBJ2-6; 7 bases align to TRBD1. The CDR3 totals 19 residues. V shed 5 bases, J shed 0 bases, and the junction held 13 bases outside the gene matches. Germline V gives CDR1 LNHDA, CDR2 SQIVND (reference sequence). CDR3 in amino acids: CASSLRTTGASSGANVLTF. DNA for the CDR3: TGTGCCAGTAGTTTGAGGACCACAGGGGCCTCCTCTGGGGCCAACGTCCTGACTTTC.

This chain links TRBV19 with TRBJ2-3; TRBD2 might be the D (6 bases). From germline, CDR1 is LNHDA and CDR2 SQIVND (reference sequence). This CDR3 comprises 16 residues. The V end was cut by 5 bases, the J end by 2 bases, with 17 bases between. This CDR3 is CASSPLGGGNTDTQYF. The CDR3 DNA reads TGTGCCAGTAGTCCCCTGGGTGGGGGGAACACAGATACGCAGTATTTT. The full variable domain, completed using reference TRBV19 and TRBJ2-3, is DGGITQSPKYLFRKEGQNVTLSCEQNLNHDAMYWYRQDPGQGLRLIYYSQIVNDFQKGDIAEGYSVSREKKESFPLTVTSAQKNPTAFYLCASSPLGGGNTDTQYFGPGTRLTVL.

In DNA, the CDR3 is TGTGCCAGCACCAAGTGGGAGAACACTGAAGCTTTCTTT. Translated, it gives CASTKWENTEAFF. This rearrangement joins TRBV2 to TRBJ1-1; no firm D call. Germline values: CDR1 SNHLY, CDR2 FYNNEI. The CDR3 totals 13 residues. Trimming took off 7 bases at V and 1 base at J, with 10 bases between the two ends.

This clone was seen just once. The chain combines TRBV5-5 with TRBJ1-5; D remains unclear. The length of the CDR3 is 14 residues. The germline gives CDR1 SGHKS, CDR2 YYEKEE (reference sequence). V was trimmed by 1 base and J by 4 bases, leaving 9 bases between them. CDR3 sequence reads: CASSLNLLNQPQHF. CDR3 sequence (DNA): TGTGCCAGCAGCTTGAACCTTTTGAATCAGCCCCAGCATTTT.

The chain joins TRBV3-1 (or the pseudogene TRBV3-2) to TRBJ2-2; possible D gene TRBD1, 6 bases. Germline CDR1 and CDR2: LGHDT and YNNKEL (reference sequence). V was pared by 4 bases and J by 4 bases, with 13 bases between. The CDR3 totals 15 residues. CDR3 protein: CASSRQGMSTGELFF. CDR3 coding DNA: TGTGCCAGCAGCCGGCAGGGGATGAGCACCGGGGAGCTGTTTTTT.

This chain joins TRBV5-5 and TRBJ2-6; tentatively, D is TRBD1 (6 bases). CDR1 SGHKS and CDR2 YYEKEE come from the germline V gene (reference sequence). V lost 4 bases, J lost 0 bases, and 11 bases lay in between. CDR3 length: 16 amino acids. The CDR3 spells CASSDGTFSGANVLTF. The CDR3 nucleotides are TGTGCCAGCAGCGACGGGACATTCTCTGGGGCCAACGTCCTGACTTTC.

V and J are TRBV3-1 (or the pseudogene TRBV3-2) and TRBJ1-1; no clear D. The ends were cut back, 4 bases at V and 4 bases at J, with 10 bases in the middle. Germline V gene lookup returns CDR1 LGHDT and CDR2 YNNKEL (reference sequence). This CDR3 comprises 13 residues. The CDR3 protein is CASSRTDFTEAFF. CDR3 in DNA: TGTGCCAGCAGCCGAACAGATTTCACTGAAGCTTTCTTT.

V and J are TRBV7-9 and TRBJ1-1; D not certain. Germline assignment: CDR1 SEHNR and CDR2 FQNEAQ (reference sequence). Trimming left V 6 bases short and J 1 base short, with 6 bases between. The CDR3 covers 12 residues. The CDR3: CASRFRNTEAFF. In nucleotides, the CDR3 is TGTGCCAGCAGATTCAGGAACACTGAAGCTTTCTTT.

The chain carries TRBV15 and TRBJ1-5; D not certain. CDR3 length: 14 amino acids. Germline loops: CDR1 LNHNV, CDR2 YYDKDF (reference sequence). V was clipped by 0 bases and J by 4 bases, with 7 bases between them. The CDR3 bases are TGTGCCACCAGCAGAGAGGCAGCTAATCAGCCCCAGCATTTT. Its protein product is CATSREAANQPQHF.

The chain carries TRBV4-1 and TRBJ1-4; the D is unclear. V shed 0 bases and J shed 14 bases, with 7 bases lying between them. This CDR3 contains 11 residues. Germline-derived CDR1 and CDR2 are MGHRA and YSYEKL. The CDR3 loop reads CASSQERRLFF. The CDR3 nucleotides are TGCGCCAGCAGCCAAGAACGCAGGCTGTTTTTT.

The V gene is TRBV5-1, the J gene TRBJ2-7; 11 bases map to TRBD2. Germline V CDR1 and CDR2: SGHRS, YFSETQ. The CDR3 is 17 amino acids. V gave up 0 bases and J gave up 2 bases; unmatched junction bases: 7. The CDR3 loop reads CASSLAPSGGRAYEQYF. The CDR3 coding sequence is TGCGCCAGCAGCTTGGCCCCTAGCGGGGGGAGAGCCTACGAGCAGTACTTC.

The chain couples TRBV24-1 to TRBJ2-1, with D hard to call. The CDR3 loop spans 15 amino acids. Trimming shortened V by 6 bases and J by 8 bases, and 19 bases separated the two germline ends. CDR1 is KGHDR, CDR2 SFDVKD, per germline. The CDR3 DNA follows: TGTGCCACCAGTTATGGCCCAGGATCTACGGATGAGCAGTTCTTC. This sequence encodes CATSYGPGSTDEQFF.

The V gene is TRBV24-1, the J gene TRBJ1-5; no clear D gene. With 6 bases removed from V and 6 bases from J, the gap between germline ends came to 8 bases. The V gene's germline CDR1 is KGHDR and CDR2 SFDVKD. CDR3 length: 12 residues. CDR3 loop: CATSLPLQPQHF. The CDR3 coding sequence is TGTGCCACCAGTCTACCTCTTCAGCCCCAGCATTTT.

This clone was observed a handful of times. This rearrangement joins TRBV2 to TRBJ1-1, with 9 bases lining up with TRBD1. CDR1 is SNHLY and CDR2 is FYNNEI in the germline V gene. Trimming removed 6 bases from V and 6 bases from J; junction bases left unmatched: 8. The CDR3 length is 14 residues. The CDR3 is CASRAQGARAEAFF. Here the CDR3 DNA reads TGTGCCAGCAGGGCACAGGGGGCTAGGGCTGAAGCTTTCTTT. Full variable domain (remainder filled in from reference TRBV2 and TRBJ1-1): EPEVTQTPSHQVTQMGQEVILRCVPISNHLYFYWYRQILGQKVEFLVSFYNNEISEKSEIFDDQFSVERPDGSNFTLKIRSTKLEDSAMYFCASRAQGARAEAFFGQGTRLTVV.

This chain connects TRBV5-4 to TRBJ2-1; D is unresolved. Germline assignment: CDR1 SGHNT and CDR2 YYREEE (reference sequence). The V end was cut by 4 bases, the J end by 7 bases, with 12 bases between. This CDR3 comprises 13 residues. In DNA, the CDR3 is TGTGCCAGCAGCCTGATGGCCGGGAATGAGCAGTTCTTC. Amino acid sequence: CASSLMAGNEQFF.